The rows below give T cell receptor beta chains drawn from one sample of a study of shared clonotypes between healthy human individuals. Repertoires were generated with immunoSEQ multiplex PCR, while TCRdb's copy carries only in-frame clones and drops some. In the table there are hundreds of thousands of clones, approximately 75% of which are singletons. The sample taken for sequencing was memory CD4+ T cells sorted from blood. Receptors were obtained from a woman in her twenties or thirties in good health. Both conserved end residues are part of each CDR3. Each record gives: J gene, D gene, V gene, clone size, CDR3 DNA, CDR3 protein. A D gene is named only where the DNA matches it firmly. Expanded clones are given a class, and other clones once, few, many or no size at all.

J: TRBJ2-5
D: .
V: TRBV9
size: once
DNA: TGTGCCAGCAGCGTAGGTTTGACTCAAGAGACCCAGTACTTC
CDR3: CASSVGLTQETQYF

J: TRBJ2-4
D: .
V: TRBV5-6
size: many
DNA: TGTGCCAGCAGCTTTCGGGGGGCAAGCAAAAACATTCAGTACTTC
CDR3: CASSFRGASKNIQYF

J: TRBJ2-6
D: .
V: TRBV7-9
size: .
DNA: TGTGCCAGCAGCCCAGACTGGCGGGGTTCTGGGGCCAACGTCCTGACTTTC
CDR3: CASSPDWRGSGANVLTF

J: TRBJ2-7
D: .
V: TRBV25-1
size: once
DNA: TGTGCCAGCAGTGACGCTACAGGGATCGACGAGCAGTACTTC
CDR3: CASSDATGIDEQYF

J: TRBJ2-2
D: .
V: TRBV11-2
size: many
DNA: TGTGCCAGCAGACCTGAAGCCCTGGCGCTGAACACCGGGGAGCTGTTTTTT
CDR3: CASRPEALALNTGELFF

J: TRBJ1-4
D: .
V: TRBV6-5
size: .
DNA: TGTGCCAGCAGCCCGGGGGCTGGTGATGAAAAACTGTTTTTT
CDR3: CASSPGAGDEKLFF

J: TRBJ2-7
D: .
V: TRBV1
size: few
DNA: TGCACCAGCAGCCGCAAGCCGGGGGGAGGAGGCGAGCAGTACTTC
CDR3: CTSSRKPGGGGEQYF

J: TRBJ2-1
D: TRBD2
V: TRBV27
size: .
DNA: TGTGCCAGCACGAGATTAGCGGGAGCTGATGAGCAGTTCTTC
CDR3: CASTRLAGADEQFF

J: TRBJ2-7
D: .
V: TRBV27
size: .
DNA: TGTGCCAGCAGTTTAAGGCGGGGCTTCGTCTACGAGCAGTACTTC
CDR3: CASSLRRGFVYEQYF

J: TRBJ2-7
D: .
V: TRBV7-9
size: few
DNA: TGTGCCAGCAGCCCTACCGGCCGCCCTTGGGAGCAGTACTTC
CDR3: CASSPTGRPWEQYF

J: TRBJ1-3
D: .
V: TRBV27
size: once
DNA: TGTGCCAGCAGTACCTCATACCTCTCTGGAAACACCATATATTTT
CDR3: CASSTSYLSGNTIYF

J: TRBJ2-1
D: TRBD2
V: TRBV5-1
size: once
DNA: TGCGCCAGCAGCTTACTAGCGGGTCGTGTCAATGAGCAGTTCTTC
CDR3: CASSLLAGRVNEQFF

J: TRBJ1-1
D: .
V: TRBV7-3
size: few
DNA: TGTGCCAGCAGCCCGGCACAGGGAACTGAAGCTTTCTTT
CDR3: CASSPAQGTEAFF

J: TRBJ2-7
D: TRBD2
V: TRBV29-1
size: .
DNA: TGCAGCGTTGTACTAGCGGGAGGGCCGAACGAGCAGTACTTC
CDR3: CSVVLAGGPNEQYF

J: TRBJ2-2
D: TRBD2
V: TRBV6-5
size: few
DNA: TGTGCCAGCCAAACTAGCGGAAACACCGGGGAGCTGTTTTTT
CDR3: CASQTSGNTGELFF

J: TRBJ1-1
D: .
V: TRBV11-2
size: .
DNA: TGTGCCAGCAGCTTAGTCAGGACTGAAGCTTTCTTT
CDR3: CASSLVRTEAFF

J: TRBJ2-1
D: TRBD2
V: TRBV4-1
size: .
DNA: TGCGCCAGCAGCCAAGATCGGGGGGGGAGCAGTCGTTGGAATGAGCAGTTCTTC
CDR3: CASSQDRGGSSRWNEQFF

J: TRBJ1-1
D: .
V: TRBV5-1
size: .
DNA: TGCGCCAGCAGCCCCGGTGGGTCCGGAAACACTGAAGCTTTCTTT
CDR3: CASSPGGSGNTEAFF

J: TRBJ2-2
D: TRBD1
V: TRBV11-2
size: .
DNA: TGTGCCAGCAGCCCCCGGGGGACAGGGTTTTCACCCGGGGAGCTGTTTTTT
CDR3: CASSPRGTGFSPGELFF

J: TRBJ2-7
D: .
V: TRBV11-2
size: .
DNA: TGTGCCAGCAGCTTAGTGAGGGGTTCAAACGAGCAGTACTTC
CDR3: CASSLVRGSNEQYF

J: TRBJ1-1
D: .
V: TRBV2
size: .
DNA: TGTGCCAGCAGTGAGACCCCGGCGGACACTGAAGCTTTCTTT
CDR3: CASSETPADTEAFF

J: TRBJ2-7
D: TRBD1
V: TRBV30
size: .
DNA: TGTGCCTGGAGTGTCCCCAGACAGGGGAGGTACGAGCAGTACTTC
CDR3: CAWSVPRQGRYEQYF

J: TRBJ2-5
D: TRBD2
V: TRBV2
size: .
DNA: TGTGCCAGCAGTATTAGCGGGATAAAAGAGACCCAGTACTTC
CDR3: CASSISGIKETQYF

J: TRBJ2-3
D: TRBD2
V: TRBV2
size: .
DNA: TGTGCCAGCTTACGGGAGGGCCGGACGCAGTATTTT
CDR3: CASLREGRTQYF

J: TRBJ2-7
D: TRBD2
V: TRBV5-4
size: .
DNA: TGTGCCAGCAGCTCTCCCCTTGGTAGCGGGAGCTCCTACGAGCAGTACTTC
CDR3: CASSSPLGSGSSYEQYF

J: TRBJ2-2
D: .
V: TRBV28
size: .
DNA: TGTGCCAGCTACCCGAACACCGGGGAGCTGTTTTTT
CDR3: CASYPNTGELFF

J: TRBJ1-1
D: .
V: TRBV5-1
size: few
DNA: TGCGCCAGCGCCTACCAGACATCTAACACTGAAGCTTTCTTT
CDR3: CASAYQTSNTEAFF

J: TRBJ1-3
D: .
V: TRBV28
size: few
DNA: TGTGCCAGCAGTAGACAGGGAAACACCATATATTTT
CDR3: CASSRQGNTIYF

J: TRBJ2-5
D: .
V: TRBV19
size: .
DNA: TGTGCCAGTAGTAAGACGGAAGAGACCCAGTACTTC
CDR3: CASSKTEETQYF

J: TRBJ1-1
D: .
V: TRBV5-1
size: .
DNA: TGCGCCAGCAGCTTGGCCCCAGGGTCCTACACTGAAGCTTTCTTT
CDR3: CASSLAPGSYTEAFF

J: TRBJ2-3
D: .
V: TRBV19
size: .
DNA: TGTGCCAGTAGTGTAAATGCGGGGCGCACAGATACGCAGTATTTT
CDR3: CASSVNAGRTDTQYF

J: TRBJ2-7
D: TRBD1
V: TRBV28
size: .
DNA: TGTGCCAGCAGTGGACCCGGGACAGGGGCCTACGAGCAGTACTTC
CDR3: CASSGPGTGAYEQYF

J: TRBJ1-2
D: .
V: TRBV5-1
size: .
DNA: TGCGCCAGCAGCCCAGGGGACGGCATCGATGGCTACACCTTC
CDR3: CASSPGDGIDGYTF

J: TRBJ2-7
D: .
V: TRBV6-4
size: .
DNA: TGTGCCAGCACCCAGCCCCTACCCTACGAGCAGTACTTC
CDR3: CASTQPLPYEQYF

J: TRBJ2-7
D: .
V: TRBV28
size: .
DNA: TGTGCCAGCAGTTCGCCTGGGGGCGGGGGCTACGAGCAGTACTTC
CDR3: CASSSPGGGGYEQYF

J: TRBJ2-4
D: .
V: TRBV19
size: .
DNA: TGTGCCAGTAGTTACCGACAGCCTCCTCGAAACATTCAGTACTTC
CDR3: CASSYRQPPRNIQYF

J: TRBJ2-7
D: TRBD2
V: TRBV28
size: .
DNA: TGTGCCAGCAGTACCGGGACTAGTAATATCTACGAGCAGTACTTC
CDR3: CASSTGTSNIYEQYF

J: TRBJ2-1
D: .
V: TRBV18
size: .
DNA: TGTGCCAGCTCACCAGACGTAATAGCTAATGAGCAGTTCTTC
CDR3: CASSPDVIANEQFF

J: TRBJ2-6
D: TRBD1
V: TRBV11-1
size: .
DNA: TGTGCCAGCAGCTTAGCCGACAGGGCTGGGGCCAACGTCCTGACTTTC
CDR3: CASSLADRAGANVLTF

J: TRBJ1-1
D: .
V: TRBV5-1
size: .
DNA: TGCGCCAGCAGCTTTGGAACTGAAGCTTTCTTT
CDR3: CASSFGTEAFF

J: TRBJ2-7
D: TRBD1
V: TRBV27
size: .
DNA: TGTGCCAGCAGTTCACGACAGGGTACGGGCGAGCAGTACTTC
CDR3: CASSSRQGTGEQYF

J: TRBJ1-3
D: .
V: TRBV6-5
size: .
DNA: TGTGCCAGCAGTTACGGAGGGGGTGGCTCTGGAAACACCATATATTTT
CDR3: CASSYGGGGSGNTIYF

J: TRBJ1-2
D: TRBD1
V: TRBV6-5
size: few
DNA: TGTGCCAGCAGTTACAACGACAGGGTTGGCTACACCTTC
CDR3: CASSYNDRVGYTF